This T cell receptor beta chain was sequenced during a study of blood T cell repertoires in COVID-19. Overall study context: Some COVID-19 samples were acute and others convalescent; all came from the United States, Italy and Spain.

Measured with immunoSEQ multiplex PCR; TCRdb has only the in-frame clones, and not every one. The table has 250,000 to 300,000 clones, 90% seen once; the top ten hold 1.1%. The CDR3 spans 13 residues. CDR1 is MNHEY, CDR2 SMNVEV, per germline (reference sequence). Trimming left V 7 bases short and J 4 bases short, with 14 bases between. The receptor comes from a woman in her 30s who had recovered from COVID-19. V usage is TRBV27 and J usage is TRBJ2-7; tentatively, D is TRBD2 (5 bases). Sequences were obtained from PBMCs or T cells enriched from blood (not recorded which). CDR3 amino acids: CASNPLGGYEQYF. In DNA, the CDR3 is TGTGCCAGCAACCCCCTAGGAGGATACGAGCAGTACTTC.